This T cell receptor (beta chain) was retrieved from a study of blood T cell repertoires in COVID-19. Overall study context: COVID-19 samples from acute and convalescent phases originated in the United States, Italy and Spain. PBMCs, B-cell-depleted T cells, or T cells were the source of the cDNA or gDNA that made up the material.

Original processing methods: Reference gene primer amplification in the assay estimated nucleated cell counts. Method: immunoSEQ multiplex PCR; TCRdb's copy keeps in-frame clones and lacks some. V, J and clone size are those of that table, while D and trimming were read from the DNA. Among some 220,000 clones, roughly 86% were seen once, and the ten largest hold 4%. The V end was cut by 4 bases, the J end by 5 bases, with 10 bases between. The CDR3 contains 13 residues. Germline assignment: CDR1 SGHNT and CDR2 YYREEE (reference sequence). This receptor was taken from a man between 50 and 59 years old with acute or convalescent COVID-19. Sequencing was carried out using peripheral blood. The rearrangement uses TRBV5-4 and TRBJ2-1; D unclear. The CDR3 DNA sequence: TGTGCCAGCAGCCCTTCTGGAGACAATGAGCAGTTCTTC. As protein: CASSPSGDNEQFF.